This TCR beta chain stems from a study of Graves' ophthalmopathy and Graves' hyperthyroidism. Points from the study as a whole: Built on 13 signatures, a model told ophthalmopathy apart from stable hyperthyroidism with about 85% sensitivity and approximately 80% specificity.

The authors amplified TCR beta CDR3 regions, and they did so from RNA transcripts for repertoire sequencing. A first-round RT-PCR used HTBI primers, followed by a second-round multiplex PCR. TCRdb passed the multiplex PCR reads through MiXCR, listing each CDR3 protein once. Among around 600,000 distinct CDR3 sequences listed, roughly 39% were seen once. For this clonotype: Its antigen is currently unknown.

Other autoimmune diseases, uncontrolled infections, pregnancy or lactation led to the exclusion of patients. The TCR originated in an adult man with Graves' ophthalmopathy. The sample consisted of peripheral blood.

CDR3 DNA sequence: TGTGCCAGCATGGGCAGGGGGGCATGGGATTCACCCCTCCACTTT. Encoded protein: CASMGRGAWDSPLHF. The genes are TRBV7-2 and TRBJ1-6; 7 nucleotides line up with TRBD1. CDR3 length: 15 residues. J was trimmed by 8 bases and V by 7 bases; bases with no gene match: 11. Germline V gene data show CDR1 as SGHTA and CDR2 as FQGNSA.